This entry describes one T cell receptor (beta chain). What antigen it recognizes has not been identified. Nothing much larger sits one base from this clone, and base qualities are not available. Trimming at the junction amounts to 5 bases on V and 6 bases on J, and the germline ends lie 19 bases apart. Its CDR3 holds 15 amino acids, cysteine through phenylalanine. The DNA shown is the 45-base CDR3, in frame from base 1. Based on the germline V gene, the CDR1 and CDR2 sequences are SGHVS and FQNEAQ. The data belong to a study of shared clonotypes between healthy human individuals (dated by TCRdb to 2018 to 2021). Broadly, across the study: A few men and two women, aged 18 to 49 years, made up the cohort. For each donor, CD4 naive and CD4 memory were each given three plates, CD8 naive was given two plates, and CD8 memory was given one plate. Blood TCR repertoires of four to six healthy adults were deeply sequenced to estimate repertoire size and the extent of clonotype sharing between individuals. To increase sequencing depth and limit assay-specific biases, different laboratories used diverse techniques to prepare libraries and sequence TCR repertoires. Leukapheresis yielded between about 0.85 and 10 billion PBMCs per donor.

Paper-wide results and their limitations: Sampling was restricted to blood, and TCR repertoires in tissues likely differ from the TCR repertoires found in blood. The genetic and exposure-history diversity represented was limited by the small number of donors. Naive subsets generally had larger estimated clonotype richness than memory subsets. Across a handful of donors, 4.5% to 6.5% of naive CD4, roughly 3.3% of naive CD8, 2% to 2.5% of memory CD4, and around 0.4% of memory CD8 clonotypes were shared. Higher generation probabilities were observed for clonotypes shared by all four sorted-subset donors than for non-shared clonotypes. Based on pairwise subsampling, the degree of clonotype sharing among donors was expected to be affected by sequencing depth. Incomplete sequencing was indicated by rarefaction of sorted-subset datasets, despite the large sequencing depth.

The donors were healthy, HIV-negative adults who had no recently reported acute infections or vaccinations. Every donor was a Caucasian adult living in Nashville, Tennessee, USA. Magnetic negative selection was used to enrich CD4+ T cells, after which naive cells were positively selected on CD45RA and the negative fraction became the memory subset. After blood collection by leukapheresis, PBMCs were isolated using Ficoll-Histopaque density gradient centrifugation and then cryopreserved in the vapor phase of liquid nitrogen. Analytical flow cytometry was used to check the purity and quantity of every magnetically sorted T cell population. Each sorted fraction had its genomic DNA isolated and then quantified by UV absorbance on a Nanodrop 2000c. TCR CDR3 regions were amplified from genomic DNA by multiplex PCR using the deep immunoSEQ assay. Extracted genomic DNA from each cell subset was distributed evenly across all wells of several immunoSEQ 96-well plates, and each plate was treated as a replicate. For sorted subsets, each replicate PCR was loaded with approximately 200 ng genomic DNA, equivalent to 30,000 or so T cell genomes. Purified libraries were measured with a Qubit 3.0 fluorometer, size-checked on a Bioanalyzer 2100, and measured again with the KAPA Library Quantification kit. Every immunoSEQ 96-well plate was sequenced on a separate single-read 150-cycle Illumina NextSeq 550 flow cell. The source study handled its data this way. The immunoSEQ output contained only junctional sequences without quality scores, so filtering could not match that applied to full-length reads. Sequences were annotated with PyIR, a Python wrapper for IgBLAST v1.9, using IMGT germline references to assign V/J genes and CDR3. Reads were filtered out if the reads had weak V/J assignments (E-value above 1e-6), no CDR3, stop codons, out-of-frame junctions, or ambiguous translated residues. V3J clonotypes were defined by identical inferred V gene, J gene, and CDR3 amino acid sequence. The percentage overlap between two repertoires was calculated by dividing the number of shared unique clonotypes by the size of the smaller repertoire. Repertoire richness was assessed with RTK rarefaction, the Chao1 estimator, and Recon v2.1 estimates of unobserved clonotypes. OLGA was used to compute generation probabilities for all TCRbeta clonotypes that the gDNA method yielded from a handful of donors. TCRdb mirrors the immuneACCESS table, restricted to in-frame sequences. Some clones are absent from its copies; in checked studies, under half trace to an unresolved V gene, and the reason for the others is unknown. V, J and clone size were drawn from that table, and D and trimming were deduced from the DNA. The sample table lists about a million clones, around 76% of them with a count of one. Approximately 1.5% of the sample belongs to the ten largest clones.

This receptor was taken from a young man in good health. Sequenced input: memory CD4+ T cells sorted from blood. According to the study, the label for this sample's cell subset or site signals: CD45RA-negative fraction. In this chain, TRBV7-8 is recombined with TRBJ1-2; the D region possibly corresponds to TRBD1 (6 bases align). DNA sequence: TGTGCCAGCAGCCTCTCAAGACAGGCGAGGAATGGCTACACCTTC. Translated, it gives CASSLSRQARNGYTF.